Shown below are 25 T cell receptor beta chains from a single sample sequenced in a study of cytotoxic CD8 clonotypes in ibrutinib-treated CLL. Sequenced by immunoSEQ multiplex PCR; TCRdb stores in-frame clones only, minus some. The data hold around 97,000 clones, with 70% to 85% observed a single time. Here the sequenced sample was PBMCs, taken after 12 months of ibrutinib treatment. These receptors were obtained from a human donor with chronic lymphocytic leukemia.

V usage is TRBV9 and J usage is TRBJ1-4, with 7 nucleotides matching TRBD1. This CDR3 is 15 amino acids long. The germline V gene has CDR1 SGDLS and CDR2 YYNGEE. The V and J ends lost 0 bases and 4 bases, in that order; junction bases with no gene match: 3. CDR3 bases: TGTGCCAGCAGCGTAGGAACAGGGGTTAATGAAAAACTGTTTTTT. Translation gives CASSVGTGVNEKLFF. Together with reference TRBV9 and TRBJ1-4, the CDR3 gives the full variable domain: DSGVTQTPKHLITATGQRVTLRCSPRSGDLSVYWYQQSLDQGLQFLIQYYNGEERAKGNILERFSAQQFPDLHSELNLSSLELGDSALYFCASSVGTGVNEKLFFGSGTQLSVL.

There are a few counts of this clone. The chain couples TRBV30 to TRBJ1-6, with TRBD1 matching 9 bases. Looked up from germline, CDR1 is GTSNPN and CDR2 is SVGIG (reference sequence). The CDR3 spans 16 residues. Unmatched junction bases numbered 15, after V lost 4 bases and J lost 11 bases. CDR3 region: CAWTKYPGQGSTPLHF. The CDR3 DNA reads TGTGCCTGGACTAAATACCCGGGACAGGGTAGTACACCCCTCCACTTT. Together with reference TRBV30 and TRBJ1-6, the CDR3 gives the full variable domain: SQTIHQWPATLVQPVGSPLSLECTVEGTSNPNLYWYRQAAGRGLQLLFYSVGIGQISSEVPQNLSASRPQDRQFILSSKKLLLSDSGFYLCAWTKYPGQGSTPLHFGNGTRLTVT.

The DNA of the CDR3 is TGTGCCAGCAGCCCGACAGGGTTCGGGTACGAGCAGTACTTC. Amino acids: CASSPTGFGYEQYF. The J gene is TRBJ2-7, the V gene TRBV7-9, with 7 bases lining up with TRBD1. In germline, CDR1 is SEHNR, CDR2 FQNEAQ (reference sequence). CDR3 length equals 14 residues. J gave up 4 bases and V 5 bases, and 8 bases lay outside the gene matches.

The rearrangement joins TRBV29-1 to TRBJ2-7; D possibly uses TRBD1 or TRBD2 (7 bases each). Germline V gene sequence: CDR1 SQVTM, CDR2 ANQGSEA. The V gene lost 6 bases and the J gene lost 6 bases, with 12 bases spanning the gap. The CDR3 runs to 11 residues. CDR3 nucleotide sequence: TGCAGCGTCCCCAGGGGGGGCGAGCAGTACTTC. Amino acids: CSVPRGGEQYF.

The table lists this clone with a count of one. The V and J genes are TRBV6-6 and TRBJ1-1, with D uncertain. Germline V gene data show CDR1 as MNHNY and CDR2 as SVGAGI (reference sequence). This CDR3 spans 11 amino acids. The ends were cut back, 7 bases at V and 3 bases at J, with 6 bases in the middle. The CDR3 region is CASTDHTEAFF. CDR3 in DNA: TGTGCCAGCACCGACCACACTGAAGCTTTCTTT.

Here the CDR3 DNA reads TGTGCCAGCTCAACAGGGGTCTCCACCGGGGAGCTGTTTTTT. Amino acid sequence: CASSTGVSTGELFF. This chain joins TRBV18 and TRBJ2-2; TRBD1 agrees at 7 bases. The V gene's germline CDR1 is KGHSH and CDR2 LQKENI. V dropped 5 bases and J dropped 4; count of bases not matched to a gene: 4. The CDR3 has 14 residues.

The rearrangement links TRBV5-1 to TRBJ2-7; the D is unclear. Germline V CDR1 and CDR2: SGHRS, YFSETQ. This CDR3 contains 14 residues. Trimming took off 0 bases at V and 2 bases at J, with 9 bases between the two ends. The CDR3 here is CASSLAPSTYEQYF. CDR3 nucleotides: TGCGCCAGCAGCTTGGCCCCTTCAACCTACGAGCAGTACTTC. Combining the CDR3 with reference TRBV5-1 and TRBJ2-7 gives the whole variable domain KAGVTQTPRYLIKTRGQQVTLSCSPISGHRSVSWYQQTPGQGLQFLFEYFSETQRNKGNFPGRFSGRQFSNSRSEMNVSTLELGDSALYLCASSLAPSTYEQYFGPGTRLTVT.

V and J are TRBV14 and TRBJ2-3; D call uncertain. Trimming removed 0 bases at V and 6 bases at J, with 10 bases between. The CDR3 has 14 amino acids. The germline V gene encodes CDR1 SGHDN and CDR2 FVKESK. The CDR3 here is CASSQDRSRDTQYF. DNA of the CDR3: TGTGCCAGCAGCCAAGATCGGAGTCGCGATACGCAGTATTTT.

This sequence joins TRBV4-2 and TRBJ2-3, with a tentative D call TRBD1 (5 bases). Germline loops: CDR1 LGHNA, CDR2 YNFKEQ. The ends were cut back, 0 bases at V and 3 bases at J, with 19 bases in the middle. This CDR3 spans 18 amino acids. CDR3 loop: CASSQEASARAVTDTQYF. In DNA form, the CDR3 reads TGTGCCAGCAGCCAAGAAGCAAGCGCCAGGGCTGTAACAGATACGCAGTATTTT.

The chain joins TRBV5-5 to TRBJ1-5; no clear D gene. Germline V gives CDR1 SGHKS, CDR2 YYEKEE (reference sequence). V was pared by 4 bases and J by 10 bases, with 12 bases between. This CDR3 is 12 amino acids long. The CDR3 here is CASSLKSEPQHF. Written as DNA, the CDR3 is TGTGCCAGCAGCCTAAAGTCGGAACCCCAGCATTTT. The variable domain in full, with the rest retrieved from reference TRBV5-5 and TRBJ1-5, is DAGVTQSPTHLIKTRGQQVTLRCSPISGHKSVSWYQQVLGQGPQFIFQYYEKEERGRGNFPDRFSARQFPNYSSELNVNALLLGDSALYLCASSLKSEPQHFGDGTRLSIL.

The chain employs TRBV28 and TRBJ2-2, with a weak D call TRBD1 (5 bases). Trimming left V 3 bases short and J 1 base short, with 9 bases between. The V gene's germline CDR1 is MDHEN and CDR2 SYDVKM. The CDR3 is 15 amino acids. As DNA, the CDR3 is TGTGCCAGCAGTTTTGAGCAGGGGAACACCGGGGAGCTGTTTTTT. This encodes CASSFEQGNTGELFF. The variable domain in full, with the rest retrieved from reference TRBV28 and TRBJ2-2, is DVKVTQSSRYLVKRTGEKVFLECVQDMDHENMFWYRQDPGLGLRLIYFSYDVKMKEKGDIPEGYSVSREKKERFSLILESASTNQTSMYLCASSFEQGNTGELFFGEGSRLTVL.

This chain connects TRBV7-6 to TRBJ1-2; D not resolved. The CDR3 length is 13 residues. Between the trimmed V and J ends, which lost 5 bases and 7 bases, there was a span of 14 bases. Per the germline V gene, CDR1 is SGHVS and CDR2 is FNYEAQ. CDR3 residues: CASSHGGPGGYTF. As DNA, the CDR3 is TGTGCCAGCAGCCACGGCGGACCCGGTGGCTACACCTTC.

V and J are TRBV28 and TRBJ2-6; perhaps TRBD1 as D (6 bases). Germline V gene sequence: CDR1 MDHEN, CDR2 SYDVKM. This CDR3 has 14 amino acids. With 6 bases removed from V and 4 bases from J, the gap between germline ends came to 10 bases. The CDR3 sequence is CASSAGVGANVLTF. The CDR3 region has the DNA TGTGCCAGCAGCGCAGGGGTAGGGGCCAACGTCCTGACTTTC.

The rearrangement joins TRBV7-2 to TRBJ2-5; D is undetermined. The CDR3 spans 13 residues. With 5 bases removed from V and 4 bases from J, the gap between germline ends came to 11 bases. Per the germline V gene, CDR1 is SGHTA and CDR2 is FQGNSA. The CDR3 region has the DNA TGTGCCAGCAGCCCTTATCGGCCAGAGACCCAGTACTTC. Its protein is CASSPYRPETQYF.

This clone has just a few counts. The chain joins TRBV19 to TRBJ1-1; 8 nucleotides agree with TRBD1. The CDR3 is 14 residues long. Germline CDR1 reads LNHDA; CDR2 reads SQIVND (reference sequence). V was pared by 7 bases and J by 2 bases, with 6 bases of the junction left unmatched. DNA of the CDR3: TGTGCCAGTACCAAGGACAGGGACAACACTGAAGCTTTCTTT. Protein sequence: CASTKDRDNTEAFF.

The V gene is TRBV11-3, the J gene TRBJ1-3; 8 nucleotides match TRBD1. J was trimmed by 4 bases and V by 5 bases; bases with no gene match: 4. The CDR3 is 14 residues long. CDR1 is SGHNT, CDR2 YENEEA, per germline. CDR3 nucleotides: TGTGCCAGCAGCGACAGGGGAAGGGGAAACACCATATATTTT. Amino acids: CASSDRGRGNTIYF. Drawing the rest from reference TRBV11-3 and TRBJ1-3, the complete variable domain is EAGVVQSPRYKIIEKKQPVAFWCNPISGHNTLYWYLQNLGQGPELLIRYENEEAVDDSQLPKDRFSAERLKGVDSTLKIQPAELGDSAVYLCASSDRGRGNTIYFGEGSWLTVV.

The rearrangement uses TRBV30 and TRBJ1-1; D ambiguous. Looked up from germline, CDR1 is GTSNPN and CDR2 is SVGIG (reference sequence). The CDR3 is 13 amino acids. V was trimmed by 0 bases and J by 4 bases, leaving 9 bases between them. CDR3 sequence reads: CAWSVGGSTEAFF. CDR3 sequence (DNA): TGTGCCTGGAGTGTCGGAGGGAGCACTGAAGCTTTCTTT.

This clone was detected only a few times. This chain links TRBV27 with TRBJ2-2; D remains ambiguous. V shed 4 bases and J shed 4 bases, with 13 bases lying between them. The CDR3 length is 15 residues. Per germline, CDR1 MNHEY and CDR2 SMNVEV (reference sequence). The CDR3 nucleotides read TGTGCCAGCAGTTCCAAGGGAATTCCCACCGGGGAGCTGTTTTTT. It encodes CASSSKGIPTGELFF.

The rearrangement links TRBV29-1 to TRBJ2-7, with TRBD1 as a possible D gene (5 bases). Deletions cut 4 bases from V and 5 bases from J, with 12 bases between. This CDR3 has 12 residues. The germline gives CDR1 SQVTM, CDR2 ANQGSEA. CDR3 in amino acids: CSVVKGSHEQYF. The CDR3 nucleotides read TGCAGCGTTGTAAAGGGGTCCCACGAGCAGTACTTC.

In nucleotides, the CDR3 is TGTGCCAGCAGCCCAGACAGATATAGAGAATACAATGAGCAGTTCTTC. Amino acids: CASSPDRYREYNEQFF. The genes are TRBV11-3 and TRBJ2-1, with D perhaps matching TRBD1 (5 bases). Germline V lookup: CDR1 SGHNT, CDR2 YENEEA. V gave up 5 bases and J gave up 4 bases, with 18 bases separating them. The CDR3 sequence is 16 residues long.

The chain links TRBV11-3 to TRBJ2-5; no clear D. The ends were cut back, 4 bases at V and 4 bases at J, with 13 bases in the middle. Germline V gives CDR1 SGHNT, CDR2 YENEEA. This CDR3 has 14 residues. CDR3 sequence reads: CASSSGPLGETQYF. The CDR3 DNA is TGTGCCAGCAGCTCCGGACCCCTCGGAGAGACCCAGTACTTC.

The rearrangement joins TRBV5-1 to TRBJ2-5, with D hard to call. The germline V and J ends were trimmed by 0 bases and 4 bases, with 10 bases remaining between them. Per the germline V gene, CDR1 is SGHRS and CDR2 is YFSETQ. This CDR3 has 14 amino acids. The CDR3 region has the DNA TGCGCCAGCAGCTTGGATGGGCCCCTAGAGACCCAGTACTTC. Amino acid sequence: CASSLDGPLETQYF. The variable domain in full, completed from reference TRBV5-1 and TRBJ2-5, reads KAGVTQTPRYLIKTRGQQVTLSCSPISGHRSVSWYQQTPGQGLQFLFEYFSETQRNKGNFPGRFSGRQFSNSRSEMNVSTLELGDSALYLCASSLDGPLETQYFGPGTRLLVL.

CDR3 DNA: TGTGCCAGTAGTGAGGCGCAGGGGAGGGATGAAAAACTGTTTTTT. Translated, it gives CASSEAQGRDEKLFF. This chain joins TRBV19 and TRBJ1-4, with TRBD1 as a possible D gene (6 bases). With 5 bases removed from V and 6 bases from J, the gap between germline ends came to 16 bases. The CDR3 extends over 15 amino acids. Germline-derived CDR1 and CDR2 are LNHDA and SQIVND (reference sequence).

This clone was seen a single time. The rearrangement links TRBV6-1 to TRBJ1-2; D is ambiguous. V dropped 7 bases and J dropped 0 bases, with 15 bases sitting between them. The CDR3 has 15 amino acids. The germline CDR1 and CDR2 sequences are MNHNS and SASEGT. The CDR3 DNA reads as TGTGCCAGCACCGAAGGGAGCAGAACTAACTATGGCTACACCTTC. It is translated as CASTEGSRTNYGYTF.

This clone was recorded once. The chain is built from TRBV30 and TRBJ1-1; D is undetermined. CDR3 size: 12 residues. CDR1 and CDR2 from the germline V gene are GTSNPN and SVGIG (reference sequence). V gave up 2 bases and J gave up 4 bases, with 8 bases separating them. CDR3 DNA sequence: TGTGCCTGGAGTAACCGGGGCACTGAAGCTTTCTTT. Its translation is CAWSNRGTEAFF.